This T cell receptor (beta chain) was profiled in a study of vaccination and CD4 T cells after COVID-19. Oncomine TCR Beta short-read sequencing was applied to DNA from cultured CD4+ T cells. After culture, CD4+ T cells served as the source for genomic DNA extraction. Each CDR3 protein gets one entry after TCRdb re-called the PCR reads with MiXCR. The data hold approximately 9,000 distinct CDR3 sequences, with 35% to 45% observed a single time. Treatment given: approximately nine-day PBMC culture with coronavirus spike peptide pools or control peptides (ViraFEST assay). Pre-COVID-19 pandemic sampling (2011-2018) yielded the unexposed donor's CD4+ T cells. This clonotype is deemed medium-sized. Its cognate antigen is unknown. Sequencing input: CD4+ T cells from blood, cultured in vitro. The source of this sequence is a human donor in good health.

The chain's CDR3 is CATLGTNYGYTF. Written as DNA, the CDR3 is TGTGCCACGCTAGGGACCAACTATGGCTACACCTTC. This sequence joins TRBV10-3 and TRBJ1-2; possibly TRBD1 for D (5 bases). Trimming removed 10 bases at V and 2 bases at J, with 11 bases between. CDR3 length: 12 residues. Germline V gives CDR1 ENHRY, CDR2 SYGVKD.